These 17 T cell receptor beta chains were sequenced from one sample in a study of T cell responses to AZD1222 COVID-19 vaccine (dated by TCRdb to the early 2020s). The time point tag for this specimen amounts to: baseline before first vaccination. The library was built by means of the immunoSEQ multiplex PCR assay. TCRdb stores this immuneACCESS table with in-frame sequences only. Part of the clones is absent; in the studies checked, under half of the shortfall reflects unresolved V genes, and no reason is known for the rest. The sample records tens of thousands of clones, around 90% of which are singletons. More than 4% of the sample goes to the ten largest clones. Sample: peripheral blood, taken on day 0 of AZD1222 vaccination. Receptors originate from an adult in good health.

V usage is TRBV2 and J usage is TRBJ2-5; D not certain. The CDR3 length is 11 residues. Looked up from germline, CDR1 is SNHLY and CDR2 is FYNNEI. The V end lost 7 bases, the J end lost 3 bases, and 6 bases lay between the germline ends. For the CDR3, the DNA is TGTGCCAGCACTACGAAAGAGACCCAGTACTTC. This encodes CASTTKETQYF.

The chain uses TRBV19 and TRBJ2-3; D perhaps matches TRBD2 (6 bases). CDR3 length: 15 amino acids. The germline V gene encodes CDR1 LNHDA and CDR2 SQIVND (reference sequence). Trimming took off 4 bases at V and 5 bases at J, with 16 bases between the two ends. CDR3: CASSSGERKRDTQYF. CDR3 in DNA: TGTGCCAGTAGTAGCGGGGAGCGGAAGAGAGATACGCAGTATTTT.

V usage is TRBV25-1 and J usage is TRBJ2-3; possible D gene TRBD1, 6 bases. In germline, CDR1 is MGHDK, CDR2 SYGVNS. V was cut by 3 bases and J by 0 bases, with 10 bases left in between. The CDR3 is made up of 15 amino acids. The CDR3 loop reads CASSDGGPSTDTQYF. The CDR3 DNA reads as TGTGCCAGCAGTGATGGGGGCCCAAGCACAGATACGCAGTATTTT.

The chain uses TRBV10-2 and TRBJ2-3; perhaps TRBD2 as D (5 bases). V shed 2 bases and J shed 0 bases, with 12 bases lying between them. Germline V lookup: CDR1 WSHSY, CDR2 SAAADI. This CDR3 comprises 16 residues. In DNA, the CDR3 is TGCGCCAGCAGTGAGCACAGCGGAGCTAGCACAGATACGCAGTATTTT. This encodes CASSEHSGASTDTQYF.

The chain employs TRBV4-3 and TRBJ1-2; 9 nucleotides agree with TRBD1. The CDR3 extends over 16 amino acids. V shed 0 bases, J shed 7 bases, and the junction held 9 bases outside the gene matches. Germline CDR1 and CDR2: LGHNA and YSLEER. The DNA of the CDR3 is TGCGCCAGCAGCCAAGATCTGTCCGGGACAGGGTCTGGCTACACCTTC. Encoded protein: CASSQDLSGTGSGYTF.

The V gene is TRBV9, the J gene TRBJ2-1; 12 nucleotides match TRBD2. Germline CDR1 reads SGDLS; CDR2 reads YYNGEE. The length of the CDR3 is 17 residues. Losses at the gene ends were 4 bases for V and 8 bases for J; bases not matched to a gene: 13. CDR3 coding DNA: TGTGCCAGCAGCCCCCGGGTTGCTAGCGGGAGGGCGGATGAGCAGTTCTTC. Its translation is CASSPRVASGRADEQFF.

The chain's CDR3 is CASSESGGLMPQHF. CDR3 nucleotides: TGTGCCAGCAGTGAAAGTGGGGGGCTGATGCCCCAGCATTTT. V is TRBV6-1 and J is TRBJ1-5, with a possible D match to TRBD1 (6 bases). V gave up 2 bases and J gave up 9 bases, with 14 bases separating them. CDR3 length: 14 residues. Germline values: CDR1 MNHNS, CDR2 SASEGT.

This clone was recorded once. The V gene is TRBV7-9, the J gene TRBJ2-7; TRBD2 agrees at 14 bases. V shed 5 bases and J 4 bases; nucleotides not matched to a gene: 4. The CDR3 has 15 amino acids. CDR1 and CDR2 (germline): SEHNR, FQNEAQ (reference sequence). CDR3: CASSQGLAGAYEQYF. CDR3 sequence (DNA): TGTGCCAGCAGCCAGGGACTAGCGGGAGCTTACGAGCAGTACTTC.

CDR3 nucleotide sequence: TGTGCCAGCGGCGGGACAGGCAGGGTGAGGCTCGATCAGCCCCAGCATTTT. It translates to CASGGTGRVRLDQPQHF. This rearrangement joins TRBV2 to TRBJ1-5; TRBD1 aligns across 8 bases. V shed 8 bases and J 5 bases; nucleotides not matched to a gene: 17. From germline, CDR1 is SNHLY and CDR2 FYNNEI. The CDR3 has 17 amino acids.

This clone was found a few times. V usage is TRBV6-2 or TRBV6-3 and J usage is TRBJ1-1; possibly TRBD1 for D (5 bases). Trimming shortened V by 2 bases and J by 6 bases, and 13 bases separated the two germline ends. Germline CDR1 is MNHEY and CDR2 is SVGEGT. The CDR3 has 14 residues. The CDR3 reads CASSYRGEWAEAFF. As DNA, the CDR3 is TGTGCCAGCAGTTACAGGGGTGAATGGGCTGAAGCTTTCTTT.

The genes are TRBV18 and TRBJ2-1; perhaps TRBD2 as D (7 bases). Germline V gene data show CDR1 as KGHSH and CDR2 as LQKENI. The CDR3 length is 15 residues. Trimming pared 3 bases from V and 6 bases from J, leaving 15 bases between. DNA for the CDR3: TGTGCCAGCTCACCTGCGACGGGGGGCATCAATGAGCAGTTCTTC. Its translation: CASSPATGGINEQFF.

The chain carries TRBV5-1 and TRBJ2-1; 9 nucleotides match TRBD2. The CDR3 spans 15 residues. CDR1 SGHRS and CDR2 YFSETQ come from the germline V gene. The V and J ends lost 4 bases and 6 bases, in that order; junction bases with no gene match: 8. In DNA, the CDR3 is TGCGCCAGCAGCAGGACGGTAGCGGGGGTCAATGAGCAGTTCTTC. This translates into CASSRTVAGVNEQFF.

The CDR3 spells CASSLMTGTKEAFF. In DNA form, the CDR3 reads TGTGCCAGTAGCTTAATGACCGGGACTAAAGAGGCTTTCTTT. The gene calls are TRBV19 and TRBJ1-1; D may be TRBD1 (5 bases). The V gene lost 6 bases and the J gene lost 11 bases, with 22 bases spanning the gap. Germline V gives CDR1 LNHDA, CDR2 SQIVND (reference sequence). The CDR3 runs 14 residues. Using reference TRBV19 and TRBJ1-1 for the parts outside the CDR3, the full variable domain is DGGITQSPKYLFRKEGQNVTLSCEQNLNHDAMYWYRQDPGQGLRLIYYSQIVNDFQKGDIAEGYSVSREKKESFPLTVTSAQKNPTAFYLCASSLMTGTKEAFFGQGTRLTVV.

This clone was detected once. The chain has TRBV12-3 or TRBV12-4 and TRBJ1-6; no clear D. V shed 5 bases and J shed 10 bases, with 12 bases lying between them. This CDR3 contains 13 residues. CDR3 bases: TGTGCCAGCAGTCCCGGGCCGAACTCACCCCTCCACTTT. It specifies CASSPGPNSPLHF.

The chain employs TRBV12-3 or TRBV12-4 and TRBJ1-4, with D unclear. CDR3 length equals 13 residues. Trimming pared 8 bases from V and 2 bases from J, leaving 9 bases between. The chain's CDR3 is CASGLRTNEKLFF. CDR3 in DNA: TGTGCCAGCGGGTTGCGGACTAATGAAAAACTGTTTTTT.

The rearrangement uses TRBV27 and TRBJ2-7, with D possibly TRBD1 on 6 matching bases. This CDR3 contains 17 residues. Trimming took off 0 bases at V and 0 bases at J, with 15 bases between the two ends. Looked up from germline, CDR1 is MNHEY and CDR2 is SMNVEV (reference sequence). The CDR3 nucleotides read TGTGCCAGCAGTTTATCTGAACAGGGTAGGGACTCCTACGAGCAGTACTTC. Translating it yields CASSLSEQGRDSYEQYF.

The chain links TRBV4-1 to TRBJ2-7, with 8 bases fitting TRBD2. CDR1 and CDR2 (germline): MGHRA, YSYEKL. This CDR3 contains 15 residues. Trimming removed 1 base from V and 6 bases from J; junction bases left unmatched: 8. The CDR3 DNA is TGCGCCAGCAGCCAAGTTTCCGCCCTAGCGGGCGAGCAGTACTTC. It specifies CASSQVSALAGEQYF.